This entry concerns a single T cell receptor (beta chain). The data belong to a study of blood T cell repertoires in COVID-19. Overall study context: Sources were T cells, B-cell-depleted T cells, or PBMCs; the material itself was cDNA or gDNA.

Sequencing was performed with immunoSEQ multiplex PCR; in TCRdb, only in-frame clones are kept and a portion is missing. The data hold roughly 290,000 clones, with roughly 86% observed a single time. Trimming took 1 base from V and 8 from J, leaving 11 bases between them. The CDR3 is 13 residues long. The chain couples TRBV12-3 or TRBV12-4 to TRBJ1-2, with D perhaps TRBD1 (5 bases). This clonotype was obtained from a young woman who had recovered from COVID-19. Sequenced: peripheral blood. CDR3 residues: CASSLERGRGYTF. CDR3 nucleotide sequence: TGTGCCAGCAGTTTAGAGCGGGGACGCGGCTACACCTTC.